The 29 T cell receptor beta chains given below trace back to one sample, sequenced in a study of PD-L1 blockade in urothelial cancer. Time point given: pretreatment peripheral blood. The table came from immunoSEQ multiplex PCR; TCRdb's copy has only in-frame clones and leaves some out. Here the sample spans about 53,000 clones, about 83% being singletons. Specimen: PBMCs, collected around atezolizumab (anti-PD-L1) treatment. The receptors stem from a woman in her fifties or sixties with urothelial cancer.

V is TRBV15 and J is TRBJ2-5, with 13 positions matching TRBD2. This CDR3 has 16 amino acids. Germline CDR1 LNHNV, CDR2 YYDKDF (reference sequence). J was trimmed by 3 bases and V by 2 bases; bases with no gene match: 3. The chain's CDR3 is CATSRPGLAGEETQYF. CDR3 bases: TGTGCCACCAGCAGACCCGGACTAGCGGGAGAAGAGACCCAGTACTTC.

V is TRBV6-1 and J is TRBJ1-4; 7 positions match TRBD1. Unmatched junction bases numbered 10, after V lost 4 bases and J lost 8 bases. This CDR3 comprises 15 residues. CDR1 and CDR2 (germline): MNHNS, SASEGT. The CDR3 DNA sequence: TGTGCCAGCAGTGTGACAGGGAACCCCTGGGAAAAACTGTTTTTT. Translation: CASSVTGNPWEKLFF.

Here the CDR3 reads CASSLGGQGLGNTIYF. The CDR3 DNA reads as TGTGCCAGCAGCCTAGGGGGACAGGGGTTGGGAAACACCATATATTTT. The chain joins TRBV7-2 to TRBJ1-3; 10 nucleotides agree with TRBD1. Looked up from germline, CDR1 is SGHTA and CDR2 is FQGNSA. After removal of 5 bases from V and 4 bases from J, the junction contained 8 bases not matched to a gene. The CDR3 sequence is 16 residues long.

V usage is TRBV6-1 and J usage is TRBJ1-5; 7 nucleotides align to TRBD1. CDR1 and CDR2 (germline): MNHNS, SASEGT. The CDR3 loop spans 15 amino acids. Losses at the gene ends were 1 base for V and 6 bases for J; bases not matched to a gene: 6. CDR3: CASSEGQGGFQPQHF. The CDR3 region has the DNA TGTGCCAGCAGTGAAGGGCAGGGGGGTTTTCAGCCCCAGCATTTT.

The rearrangement uses TRBV6-5 and TRBJ1-5; TRBD1 matches at 7 bases. Germline V gene lookup returns CDR1 MNHEY and CDR2 SVGAGI. The ends lost 6 bases at V and 2 bases at J; junction bases unmatched: 4. The CDR3 extends over 14 amino acids. This CDR3 is CASRLTGGNQPQHF. CDR3 sequence (DNA): TGTGCCAGCAGGCTTACAGGGGGCAATCAGCCCCAGCATTTT.

In its sample, this clone was seen once. The chain recombines TRBV10-3 with TRBJ2-5; possibly TRBD2 for D (7 bases). Germline CDR1 and CDR2: ENHRY and SYGVKD. The CDR3 is 14 residues long. V shed 0 bases and J shed 4 bases, with 9 bases lying between them. CDR3 residues: CAISESGGGETQYF. The CDR3 DNA follows: TGTGCCATCAGTGAGTCGGGAGGGGGAGAGACCCAGTACTTC.

This clone has only a few counts. The V gene is TRBV6-5, the J gene TRBJ1-2; 7 nucleotides agree with TRBD1. V lost 5 bases and J lost 4; bases outside the gene matches: 7. From germline, CDR1 is MNHEY and CDR2 SVGAGI. This CDR3 has 14 amino acids. The CDR3 sequence: CASSPRTGGYGYTF. The CDR3 DNA reads as TGTGCCAGCAGTCCCAGGACAGGAGGCTATGGCTACACCTTC.

The rearrangement uses TRBV7-6 and TRBJ2-3; 10 bases align to TRBD2. This CDR3 comprises 15 residues. V dropped 2 bases and J dropped 4; count of bases not matched to a gene: 3. Per germline, CDR1 SGHVS and CDR2 FNYEAQ. The CDR3 loop is CASSLSSGGADTQYF. CDR3 nucleotides: TGTGCCAGCAGCTTATCTAGCGGGGGTGCAGATACGCAGTATTTT.

This sequence joins TRBV10-3 and TRBJ1-2, with 9 bases identical to TRBD1. V shed 7 bases and J 6 bases; nucleotides not matched to a gene: 3. The CDR3 spans 12 residues. Per the germline V gene, CDR1 is ENHRY and CDR2 is SYGVKD. CDR3 nucleotide sequence: TGTGCCATCACTAGGACAGGGGATGGCTACACCTTC. Translation: CAITRTGDGYTF.

The chain is built from TRBV4-3 and TRBJ2-2; tentatively, D is TRBD1 (5 bases). The CDR3 totals 17 residues. CDR1 and CDR2 (germline): LGHNA, YSLEER. The germline V and J ends were trimmed by 7 bases and 0 bases, with 18 bases remaining between them. The CDR3 is CASTPRWGDANTGELFF. CDR3 nucleotides: TGCGCCAGCACCCCAAGATGGGGCGACGCGAACACCGGGGAGCTGTTTTTT.

The V gene is TRBV7-2, the J gene TRBJ2-7; 7 bases are shared with TRBD1. V gave up 1 base and J gave up 2 bases; unmatched junction bases: 2. The CDR3 loop spans 14 amino acids. Germline V gives CDR1 SGHTA, CDR2 FQGNSA. The CDR3 loop is CASSLEGTAYEQYF. In DNA, the CDR3 is TGTGCCAGCAGCTTAGAAGGGACAGCCTACGAGCAGTACTTC.

V and J are TRBV7-9 and TRBJ1-4; TRBD1 might be the D (6 bases). The germline CDR1 and CDR2 sequences are SEHNR and FQNEAQ (reference sequence). V lost 5 bases to trimming and J lost 6 bases, with 16 bases between them. CDR3 size: 15 residues. The chain's CDR3 is CASSEGTQGYEKLFF. DNA of the CDR3: TGTGCCAGCAGCGAAGGAACCCAGGGGTATGAAAAACTGTTTTTT.

The chain employs TRBV5-5 and TRBJ1-2; D may be TRBD1 (5 bases). Germline V lookup: CDR1 SGHKS, CDR2 YYEKEE (reference sequence). The CDR3 runs 15 residues. Trimming shortened V by 0 bases and J by 3 bases, and 12 bases separated the two germline ends. The DNA for the CDR3 is TGTGCCAGCAGCTTGGTTGCAGGGAATGACTATGGCTACACCTTC. The encoded protein is CASSLVAGNDYGYTF.

The CDR3 DNA reads as TGTGCCAGCTCAAGCCGACAGGAGAATAATTCACCCCTCCACTTT. The encoded protein is CASSSRQENNSPLHF. The J gene is TRBJ1-6, the V gene TRBV18, with D maybe TRBD1 (6 bases). Germline loops: CDR1 KGHSH, CDR2 LQKENI. Trimming shortened V by 5 bases and J by 5 bases, and 13 bases separated the two germline ends. The CDR3 is made up of 15 amino acids.

The table lists this clone with a count of one. This chain's CDR3 is CASSLTSVPYEQYF. As DNA, the CDR3 is TGTGCCAGCAGCCTCACAAGCGTCCCCTACGAGCAGTACTTC. This chain links TRBV13 with TRBJ2-7, with no clear D. Germline V gene sequence: CDR1 PRHDT, CDR2 FYEKMQ (reference sequence). The CDR3 has 14 residues. Trimming left V 5 bases short and J 2 bases short, with 13 bases between.

V and J are TRBV6-1 and TRBJ2-2; weak D call: TRBD1 (6 bases). The V end was cut by 6 bases, the J end by 3 bases, with 11 bases between. Germline V gene sequence: CDR1 MNHNS, CDR2 SASEGT. This CDR3 has 14 residues. CDR3 residues: CASRLNRDTGELFF. CDR3 sequence (DNA): TGTGCCAGCAGGCTCAACAGGGACACCGGGGAGCTGTTTTTT.

This clone was seen a few times. V usage is TRBV11-2 and J usage is TRBJ1-1, with 7 bases matching TRBD1. Germline CDR1 SGHAT, CDR2 FQNNGV. This CDR3 region has 13 residues. After removal of 5 bases from V and 11 bases from J, the junction contained 11 bases not matched to a gene. CDR3 region: CASSEGGGAGAFF. The CDR3 bases are TGTGCCAGCAGCGAAGGAGGGGGCGCGGGGGCTTTCTTT.

In this sample, this clone turned up a few times. The rearrangement links TRBV7-2 to TRBJ2-5, with D perhaps TRBD2 (5 bases). The V end lost 2 bases, the J end lost 2 bases, and 12 bases lay between the germline ends. CDR3 length: 15 residues. Germline V CDR1 and CDR2: SGHTA, FQGNSA. The CDR3 coding sequence is TGTGCCAGCAGCTTAAGTCATAGGAGGCAAGAGACCCAGTACTTC. Amino acid sequence: CASSLSHRRQETQYF.

The rearrangement links TRBV27 to TRBJ2-7, with D possibly TRBD1 on 5 matching bases. Per the germline V gene, CDR1 is MNHEY and CDR2 is SMNVEV (reference sequence). The CDR3 totals 12 residues. V was shortened by 4 bases and J by 11 bases, with 15 bases between the two germline ends. The CDR3 is CASSSFSGMEYF. Written as DNA, the CDR3 is TGTGCCAGCAGTTCCTTCTCAGGGATGGAGTACTTC.

This chain uses TRBV6-5 with TRBJ1-5, with 7 bases that match TRBD1. This CDR3 contains 15 residues. Germline V gene data show CDR1 as MNHEY and CDR2 as SVGAGI. J gave up 0 bases and V 3 bases, and 2 bases lay outside the gene matches. The CDR3 spells CASSYRTGSNQPQHF. In DNA, the CDR3 is TGTGCCAGCAGTTATCGGACAGGTAGCAATCAGCCCCAGCATTTT.

The V and J genes are TRBV5-4 and TRBJ2-7; TRBD1 aligns across 7 bases. This CDR3 spans 13 amino acids. Trimming took 2 bases from V and 3 from J; bases not matched to a gene: 2. The V gene's germline CDR1 is SGHNT and CDR2 YYREEE (reference sequence). The CDR3: CASSLQGIYEQYF. The CDR3 nucleotides are TGTGCCAGCAGCTTACAGGGGATCTACGAGCAGTACTTC.

V is TRBV6-1 and J is TRBJ1-2, with D tentatively TRBD1 (5 bases). V lost 8 bases to trimming and J lost 8 bases, with 21 bases between them. The CDR3 spans 14 residues. The germline V gene encodes CDR1 MNHNS and CDR2 SASEGT. CDR3 in amino acids: CASYDSGSVWGYTF. CDR3 bases: TGTGCCAGCTATGACTCAGGGTCGGTTTGGGGCTACACCTTC.

The chain combines TRBV18 with TRBJ2-1; 12 bases line up with TRBD2. Germline-derived CDR1 and CDR2 are KGHSH and LQKENI. V lost 2 bases and J lost 9; bases outside the gene matches: 8. The CDR3 runs to 16 residues. As DNA, the CDR3 is TGTGCCAGCTCACCAACCCCGGGACTAGCGGGCGGTGAGCAGTTCTTC. This gives the protein CASSPTPGLAGGEQFF.

The chain is built from TRBV18 and TRBJ2-3, with TRBD2 identical over 7 bases. The CDR3 contains 14 residues. Unmatched junction bases numbered 0, after V lost 0 bases and J lost 3 bases. The germline V gene has CDR1 KGHSH and CDR2 LQKENI. CDR3 sequence: CASSPPGGTDTQYF. CDR3 sequence (DNA): TGTGCCAGCTCACCACCGGGGGGGACAGATACGCAGTATTTT.

The chain combines TRBV20-1 with TRBJ2-5; a weak D match, TRBD2 (6 bases). In germline, CDR1 is DFQATT, CDR2 SNEGSKA (reference sequence). V was cut by 5 bases and J by 7 bases, with 11 bases left in between. This CDR3 region has 11 residues. This chain's CDR3 is CSAPLEGTQYF. The CDR3 DNA reads TGCAGTGCTCCGCTGGAGGGGACCCAGTACTTC.

J is TRBJ2-7 and V is TRBV10-3; D perhaps matches TRBD2 (6 bases). CDR1 is ENHRY, CDR2 SYGVKD, per germline. The CDR3 consists of 14 residues. V lost 10 bases, J lost 2 bases, and 18 bases lay in between. This chain's CDR3 is CATRVRDGPYEQYF. In DNA form, the CDR3 reads TGTGCCACCAGAGTGCGGGACGGTCCCTACGAGCAGTACTTC.

The chain joins TRBV5-5 to TRBJ2-2, with D tentatively TRBD2 (5 bases). The CDR3 is 17 amino acids. V lost 4 bases and J 3 bases, leaving 19 bases between the germline ends. Germline lookup yields CDR1 SGHKS and CDR2 YYEKEE (reference sequence). CDR3 protein: CASSDRWTGVDTGELFF. Written as DNA, the CDR3 is TGTGCCAGCAGCGACCGATGGACCGGGGTGGACACCGGGGAGCTGTTTTTT.

The chain recombines TRBV2 with TRBJ2-3; 15 bases align to TRBD2. The CDR3 has 16 residues. The germline V gene has CDR1 SNHLY and CDR2 FYNNEI. Germline trimming cut 6 bases from V and 5 bases from J; bases unmatched to any gene: 6. DNA of the CDR3: TGTGCCAGCAGGCGGACTAGCGGGAGGGCCGTAGATACGCAGTATTTT. Translation gives CASRRTSGRAVDTQYF.

The chain combines TRBV6-5 with TRBJ2-7; 10 nucleotides align to TRBD2. The CDR3 is 16 amino acids. Germline trimming cut 0 bases from V and 1 base from J; bases unmatched to any gene: 3. In germline, CDR1 is MNHEY, CDR2 SVGAGI. The CDR3 is CASSYSGTSVSYEQYF. CDR3 in DNA: TGTGCCAGCAGTTACTCGGGGACTAGCGTTTCCTACGAGCAGTACTTC.